This T cell receptor beta chain was sequenced for a study of T cell responses to AZD1222 COVID-19 vaccine. This CDR3 has 13 residues. The germline V gene has CDR1 SGHDN and CDR2 FVKESK. V lost 1 base and J 4 bases, leaving 5 bases between the germline ends. Clones were read by immunoSEQ multiplex PCR, and TCRdb kept only the in-frame ones, dropping some. The table lists some 110,000 clones, 90% of them singletons. Concerning this clone itself: What it binds is unknown.

Study-wide findings and caveats: Distributed over spike, vaccine-associated CD4 TCRs predominated at 160-218 and 743-854.

This clonotype was obtained from an adult who received the AZD1222 COVID-19 vaccine. The starting material was peripheral blood, obtained 28 days after the second AZD1222 dose. This chain joins TRBV14 and TRBJ1-5; D is undetermined. The CDR3 sequence: CASSQGANQPQHF. The CDR3 nucleotides are TGTGCCAGCAGCCAAGGGGCAAATCAGCCCCAGCATTTT.